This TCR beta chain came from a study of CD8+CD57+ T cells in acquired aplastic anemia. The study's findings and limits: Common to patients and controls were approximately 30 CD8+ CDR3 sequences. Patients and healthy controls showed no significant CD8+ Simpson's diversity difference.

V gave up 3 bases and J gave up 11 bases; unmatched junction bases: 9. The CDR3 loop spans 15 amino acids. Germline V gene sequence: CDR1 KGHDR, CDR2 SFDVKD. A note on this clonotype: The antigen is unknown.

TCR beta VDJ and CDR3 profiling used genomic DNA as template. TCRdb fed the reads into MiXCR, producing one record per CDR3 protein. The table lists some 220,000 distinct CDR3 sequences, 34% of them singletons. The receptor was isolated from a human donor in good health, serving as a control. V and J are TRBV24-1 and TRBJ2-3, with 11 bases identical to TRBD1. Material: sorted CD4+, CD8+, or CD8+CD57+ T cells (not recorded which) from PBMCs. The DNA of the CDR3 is TGTGCCACCAGTGATGTAGGACAGGGGGCACGTGAGCAGTATTTT. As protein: CATSDVGQGAREQYF.